The 10 T cell receptor beta chains listed next were all sequenced from one sample in a study of blood T cell repertoires in COVID-19. Some clones are missing from TCRdb's copy, which holds only in-frame ones; the method was immunoSEQ multiplex PCR. The sample lists more than 95,000 clones, more than 80% occurring once. Sequencing used peripheral blood. Receptor source: a woman aged 55-75 years with acute or convalescent COVID-19.

The chain combines TRBV28 with TRBJ2-3; TRBD2 agrees at 7 bases. This CDR3 is 15 amino acids long. Trimming removed 5 bases from V and 2 bases from J; junction bases left unmatched: 7. The germline CDR1 and CDR2 sequences are MDHEN and SYDVKM. The CDR3 DNA sequence: TGTGCCAGCAGTCCGTCAGCGGGATACACAGATACGCAGTATTTT. As protein: CASSPSAGYTDTQYF.

CDR3 sequence: CASRRDSSNQPQHF. In DNA form, the CDR3 reads TGTGCCAGCAGGAGGGACAGTAGCAATCAGCCCCAGCATTTT. This chain joins TRBV6-5 and TRBJ1-5; 7 bases are a match to TRBD1. Per germline, CDR1 MNHEY and CDR2 SVGAGI. This CDR3 spans 14 amino acids. Losses at the gene ends were 6 bases for V and 0 bases for J; bases not matched to a gene: 2.

The chain couples TRBV28 to TRBJ1-2; D might be TRBD1 (6 bases). Germline CDR1 and CDR2: MDHEN and SYDVKM. The CDR3 runs 14 residues. V shed 4 bases and J shed 6 bases, with 15 bases lying between them. The CDR3 coding sequence is TGTGCCAGCAGTTCTCCGGGGGGCGCGGATGGCTACACCTTC. It encodes CASSSPGGADGYTF.

The chain employs TRBV29-1 and TRBJ2-7; D might be TRBD2 (5 bases). CDR1 and CDR2 (germline): SQVTM, ANQGSEA. Between the trimmed V and J ends, which lost 4 bases and 1 base, there was a span of 8 bases. The CDR3 spans 12 residues. The CDR3 reads CSVAQRSYEQYF. The CDR3 bases are TGCAGCGTTGCCCAGCGGTCCTACGAGCAGTACTTC.

This chain links TRBV6-5 with TRBJ2-1, with TRBD2 as a possible D gene (5 bases). Germline lookup yields CDR1 MNHEY and CDR2 SVGAGI. CDR3 length equals 15 residues. V was pared by 7 bases and J by 5 bases, with 18 bases between. CDR3 region: CASTRVYKRNNEQFF. Here the CDR3 DNA reads TGTGCCAGCACGCGGGTTTACAAACGAAACAATGAGCAGTTCTTC.

The chain links TRBV2 to TRBJ1-5; weak D call: TRBD1 (6 bases). Trimming removed 4 bases from V and 0 bases from J, with 13 bases in between. CDR3 length equals 16 residues. The germline V gene has CDR1 SNHLY and CDR2 FYNNEI. CDR3 region: CASSAWETGSNQPQHF. CDR3 bases: TGTGCCAGCAGTGCATGGGAGACAGGTAGCAATCAGCCCCAGCATTTT.

V and J are TRBV5-8 and TRBJ2-1, with 16 bases lining up with TRBD2. This CDR3 comprises 17 residues. Germline V lookup: CDR1 SGHTS, CDR2 YDEGEE. The junction had 9 bases not matched to a gene; V was cut back by 3 bases and J by 9 bases. The DNA for the CDR3 is TGTGCCAGCAGCTCGGGACTAGCGGGAGGGCCAGCGTCTGAGCAGTTCTTC. Protein sequence: CASSSGLAGGPASEQFF.

The chain joins TRBV19 to TRBJ2-3; TRBD2 is a possible D gene (6 bases). Germline CDR1 is LNHDA and CDR2 is SQIVND (reference sequence). V dropped 3 bases and J dropped 2 bases, with 12 bases sitting between them. The CDR3 spans 15 residues. The CDR3 DNA reads as TGTGCCAGTAGTATGGGTGCGGGGAACACAGATACGCAGTATTTT. Amino acid sequence: CASSMGAGNTDTQYF.

V is TRBV7-2 and J is TRBJ1-2, with 9 bases that match TRBD1. Germline V gene sequence: CDR1 SGHTA, CDR2 FQGNSA. Trimming cost V 2 bases and J 10 bases; bases outside gene matches: 14. There are 16 residues in the CDR3. CDR3 in amino acids: CASSLIGTGLGAAYTF. Written as DNA, the CDR3 is TGTGCCAGCAGCTTAATAGGGACAGGGTTGGGGGCCGCCTACACCTTC.

The rearrangement uses TRBV24-1 and TRBJ1-5; D is possibly TRBD1 (6 bases). The germline V gene has CDR1 KGHDR and CDR2 SFDVKD. This CDR3 spans 14 amino acids. Trimming took 4 bases from V and 9 from J, leaving 15 bases between them. As DNA, the CDR3 is TGTGCCACCAGTGACTCACAGGGATACAGGCCCCAGCATTTT. Its translation: CATSDSQGYRPQHF.